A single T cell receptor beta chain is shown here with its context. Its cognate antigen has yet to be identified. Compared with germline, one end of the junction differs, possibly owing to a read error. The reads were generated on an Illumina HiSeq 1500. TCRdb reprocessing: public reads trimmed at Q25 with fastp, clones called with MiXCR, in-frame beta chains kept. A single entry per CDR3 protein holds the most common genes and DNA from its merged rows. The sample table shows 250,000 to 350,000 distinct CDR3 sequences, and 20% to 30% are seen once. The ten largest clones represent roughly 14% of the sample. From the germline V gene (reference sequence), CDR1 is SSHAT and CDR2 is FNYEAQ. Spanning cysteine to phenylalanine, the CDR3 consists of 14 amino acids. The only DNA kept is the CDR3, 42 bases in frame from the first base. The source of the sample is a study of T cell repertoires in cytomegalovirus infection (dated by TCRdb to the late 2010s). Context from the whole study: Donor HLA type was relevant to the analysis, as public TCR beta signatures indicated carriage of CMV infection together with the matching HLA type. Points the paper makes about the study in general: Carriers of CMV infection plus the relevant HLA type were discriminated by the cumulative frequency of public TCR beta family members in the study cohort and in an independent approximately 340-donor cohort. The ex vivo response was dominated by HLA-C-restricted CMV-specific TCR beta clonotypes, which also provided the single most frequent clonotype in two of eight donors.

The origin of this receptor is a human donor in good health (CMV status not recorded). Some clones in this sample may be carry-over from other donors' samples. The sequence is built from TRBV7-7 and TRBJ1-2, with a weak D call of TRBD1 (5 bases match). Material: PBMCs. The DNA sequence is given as TGTGCTAGCAGCTCGGGACGGATCAACTATGGCTACACCTTC. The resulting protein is CASSSGRINYGYTF.